A selection of T cell receptor beta chains follows, all from one sample in a study of shared clonotypes between healthy human individuals. Data came from immunoSEQ multiplex PCR; TCRdb stores just in-frame clones and leaves some out. This table has some 580,000 clones, 98% appearing once. Sequenced sample: naive CD8+ T cells sorted from blood. Receptors were obtained from a man aged 30-40 years in good health. CDR3s include the opening cysteine and the closing phenylalanine or tryptophan. A D gene is named only where the DNA matches it firmly. Size is stated for part of the rows, as once, few or many counts, or as a class when the clone is expanded.

D | J | size | V | CDR3 | DNA
TRBD2 | TRBJ2-1 | . | TRBV7-6 | CASSLGLAGVHEQFF | TGTGCCAGCAGCTTAGGACTAGCGGGAGTTCATGAGCAGTTCTTC
. | TRBJ2-1 | . | TRBV10-3 | CAIKSLGDNEQFF | TGTGCCATCAAGAGCTTAGGGGACAATGAGCAGTTCTTC
. | TRBJ1-1 | . | TRBV4-3 | CASSPLGGWAEAFF | TGCGCCAGCAGCCCTCTGGGGGGCTGGGCTGAAGCTTTCTTT
. | TRBJ2-5 | . | TRBV6-6 | CASSPNGGSETQYF | TGTGCCAGCAGTCCAAATGGGGGTAGCGAGACCCAGTACTTC
. | TRBJ1-4 | . | TRBV15 | CATSRGGDEKLFF | TGTGCCACCAGCAGAGGGGGCGATGAAAAACTGTTTTTT
. | TRBJ2-1 | . | TRBV11-2 | CASSFISAASSYNEQFF | TGTGCCAGCAGCTTTATATCGGCGGCTTCTTCCTACAATGAGCAGTTCTTC
. | TRBJ1-4 | . | TRBV7-9 | CASSHPSGGGREKLFF | TGTGCCAGCAGCCACCCCTCGGGAGGGGGTCGTGAAAAACTGTTTTTT
. | TRBJ2-5 | . | TRBV9 | CASSATTAGLATQYF | TGTGCCAGCAGCGCCACGACAGCCGGCTTGGCGACCCAGTACTTC
. | TRBJ2-1 | . | TRBV29-1 | CSVEGDTSAYNEQFF | TGCAGCGTTGAAGGCGACACGAGTGCCTACAATGAGCAGTTCTTC
. | TRBJ2-1 | . | TRBV27 | CASSTAEYNEQFF | TGTGCCAGCTCTACAGCGGAATACAATGAGCAGTTCTTC
. | TRBJ2-7 | . | TRBV7-6 | CASSPGTSYEQYF | TGTGCCAGCAGCCCTGGGACCTCCTACGAGCAGTACTTC
TRBD2 | TRBJ2-1 | once | TRBV28 | CASSFWTSGIRNEQFF | TGTGCCAGCAGTTTTTGGACTAGCGGGATAAGGAATGAGCAGTTCTTC
. | TRBJ2-2 | . | TRBV9 | CASSPLNTGELFF | TGTGCCAGCAGCCCGCTGAACACCGGGGAGCTGTTTTTT
. | TRBJ1-1 | . | TRBV7-2 | CASSFRSSTEAFF | TGTGCCAGCAGCTTTCGTAGTTCCACTGAAGCTTTCTTT
. | TRBJ2-2 | . | TRBV7-7 | CASGGTGAGELFF | TGTGCCAGCGGTGGGACGGGAGCCGGGGAGCTGTTTTTT
. | TRBJ1-1 | . | TRBV4-1 | CASSQGWANTEAFF | TGCGCCAGCAGCCAAGGATGGGCTAACACTGAAGCTTTCTTT